The subject of this entry is one T cell receptor (beta chain). Its antigen is undetermined. The protocol was immunoSEQ multiplex PCR, while the TCRdb copy is restricted to in-frame clones and leaves out a portion. The sample holds roughly 2.2 million clones, under 95% seen once. The sample is drawn from a study of shared clonotypes between healthy human individuals. Study-level findings and limits: Only a few donors were included, so the genetic and exposure-history diversity represented was limited.

CDR3 length: 16 amino acids. The V and J ends lost 5 bases and 2 bases, in that order; junction bases with no gene match: 9. CDR1 is LNHNV and CDR2 is YYDKDF in the germline V gene (reference sequence). What was sequenced was naive CD4+ T cells from PBMCs. Indicated subset: CD45RA+ positively selected. The clonotype was recovered from a man aged 18 to 30 in good health. Some clones in this sample may be carry-over from other donors' samples. V gene TRBV15 combines with J gene TRBJ2-7, with 10 bases that match TRBD2. In nucleotides, the CDR3 is TGTGCCACCAGCGCTGCCGGGACTAGCGCCACCTACGAGCAGTACTTC. Encoded protein: CATSAAGTSATYEQYF.